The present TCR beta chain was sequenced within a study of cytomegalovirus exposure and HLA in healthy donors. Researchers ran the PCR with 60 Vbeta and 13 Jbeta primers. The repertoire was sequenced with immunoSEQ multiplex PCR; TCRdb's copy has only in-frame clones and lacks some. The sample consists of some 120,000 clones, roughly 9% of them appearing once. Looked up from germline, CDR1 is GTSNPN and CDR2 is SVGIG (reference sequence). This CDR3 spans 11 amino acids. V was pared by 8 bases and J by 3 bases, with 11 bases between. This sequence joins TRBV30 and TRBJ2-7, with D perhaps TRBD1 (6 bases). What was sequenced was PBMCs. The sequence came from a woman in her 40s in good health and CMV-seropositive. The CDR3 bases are TGTGCCCTCGGGGACATCTACGAGCAGTACTTC. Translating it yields CALGDIYEQYF.